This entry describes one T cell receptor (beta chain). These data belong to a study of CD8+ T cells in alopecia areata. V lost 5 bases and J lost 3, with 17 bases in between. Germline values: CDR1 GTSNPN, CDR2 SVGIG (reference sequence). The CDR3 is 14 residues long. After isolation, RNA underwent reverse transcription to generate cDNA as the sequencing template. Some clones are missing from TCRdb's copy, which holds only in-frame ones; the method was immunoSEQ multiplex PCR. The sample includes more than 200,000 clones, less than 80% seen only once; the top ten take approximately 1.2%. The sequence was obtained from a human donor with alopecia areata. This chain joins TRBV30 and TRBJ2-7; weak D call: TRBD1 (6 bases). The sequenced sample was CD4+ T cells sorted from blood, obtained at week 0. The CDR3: CAWDERGHSYEQYF. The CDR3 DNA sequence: TGTGCCTGGGATGAACGGGGACATAGCTACGAGCAGTACTTC.